This paragraph reports one T cell receptor beta chain. As yet, its antigen is unknown. CDR3 size: 13 residues. The trim removed 5 bases at V and 9 bases at J, leaving 4 bases unmatched. The data belong to a study of response to subunit inactivated influenza vaccine. TCRdb independently ran MiXCR on the RT-PCR reads; one entry per CDR3 protein. The sample consists of around 160,000 distinct CDR3 sequences, approximately 10% of them appearing once. Study results and limitations: The authors suggested that every seasonal influenza vaccination recruits few new T cells.

The origin of this receptor is a man between 50 and 59 years old who received an inactivated influenza vaccine. The material sequenced was non-naive T cells sorted from PBMCs, taken roughly 6 weeks after vaccination. The rearrangement uses TRBV12-3 or TRBV12-4 and TRBJ1-6, with 7 bases that match TRBD1. The CDR3 coding sequence is TGTGCCAGCAGTGAGGGACAGTCTTCACCCCTCCACTTT. Its protein is CASSEGQSSPLHF.